The next 4 T cell receptor beta chains were all read from a single sample in a study of OX40 agonist ivuxolimab in advanced cancers. Data came from immunoSEQ multiplex PCR; TCRdb stores just in-frame clones and leaves some out. The table has under 100,000 clones, roughly four fifths seen once. The sample here was CD4+ or CD8+ T cells sorted from blood, taken in a trial of the OX40 agonist ivuxolimab. The receptor set was obtained from an adult with an advanced solid tumor such as melanoma, head and neck, liver or kidney cancer.

This chain connects TRBV9 to TRBJ2-1; D not resolved. V was cut by 3 bases and J by 9 bases, with 13 bases left in between. Germline V lookup: CDR1 SGDLS, CDR2 YYNGEE. This CDR3 is 13 amino acids long. CDR3 nucleotide sequence: TGTGCCAGCAGCGGAAGCCTGGCGAGTGAGCAGTTCTTC. It is translated as CASSGSLASEQFF.

CDR3 DNA: TGTGCCAGCAGCGTCGCGGATCGTTTAGCTTTCTTT. It specifies CASSVADRLAFF. This chain links TRBV5-4 with TRBJ1-1; D is unresolved. Germline CDR1 and CDR2: SGHNT and YYREEE (reference sequence). The CDR3 has 12 residues. The germline V and J ends were trimmed by 4 bases and 10 bases, with 14 bases remaining between them.

In this sample, this clone is medium-sized. The chain carries TRBV4-3 and TRBJ2-4, with D maybe TRBD2 (6 bases). The CDR3 loop spans 15 amino acids. V was clipped by 0 bases and J by 7 bases, with 13 bases between them. CDR1 and CDR2 from the germline V gene are LGHNA and YSLEER. This CDR3 reads CASSQDRDSLNIQYF. For the CDR3, the DNA is TGCGCCAGCAGCCAAGATCGGGACTCCCTGAACATTCAGTACTTC.

This chain links TRBV18 with TRBJ1-1; D unresolved. V gave up 6 bases and J gave up 1 base, with 9 bases separating them. This CDR3 comprises 13 residues. Germline assignment: CDR1 KGHSH and CDR2 LQKENI. The CDR3 nucleotides are TGTGCCAGCTCGCGCTCCTCGAACACTGAAGCTTTCTTT. Translation gives CASSRSSNTEAFF.